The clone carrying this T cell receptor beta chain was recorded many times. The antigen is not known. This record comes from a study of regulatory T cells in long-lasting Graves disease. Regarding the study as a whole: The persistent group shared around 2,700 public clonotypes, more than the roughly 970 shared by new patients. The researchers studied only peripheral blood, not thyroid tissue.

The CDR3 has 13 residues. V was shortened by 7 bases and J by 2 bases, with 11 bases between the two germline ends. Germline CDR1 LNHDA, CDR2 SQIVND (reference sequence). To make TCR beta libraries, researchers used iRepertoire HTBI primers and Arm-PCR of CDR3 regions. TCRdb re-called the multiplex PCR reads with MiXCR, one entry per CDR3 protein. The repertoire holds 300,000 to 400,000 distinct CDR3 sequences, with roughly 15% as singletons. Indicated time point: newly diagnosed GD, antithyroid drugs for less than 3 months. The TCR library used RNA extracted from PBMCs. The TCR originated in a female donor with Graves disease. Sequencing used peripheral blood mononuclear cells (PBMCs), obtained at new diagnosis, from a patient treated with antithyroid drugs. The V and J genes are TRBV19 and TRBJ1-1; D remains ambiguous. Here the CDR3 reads CASTRVRNTEAFF. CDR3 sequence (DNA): TGTGCCAGTACGCGGGTCCGTAACACTGAAGCTTTCTTT. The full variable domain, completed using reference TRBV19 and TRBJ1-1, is DGGITQSPKYLFRKEGQNVTLSCEQNLNHDAMYWYRQDPGQGLRLIYYSQIVNDFQKGDIAEGYSVSREKKESFPLTVTSAQKNPTAFYLCASTRVRNTEAFFGQGTRLTVV.